This T cell receptor (beta chain) was identified during a study of cytomegalovirus exposure and HLA in healthy donors. Study conclusions and caveats: In a later analysis, HLA-associated beta chains showed higher expansion and lower generation probabilities than comparable chains. Reportedly, cytomegalovirus status was diagnosed with high sensitivity and specificity.

Only a few counts were recorded for this clone. The target antigen is unknown. PCR involved 60 Vbeta and 13 Jbeta primers. Only in-frame clones appear in the TCRdb table, and some are missing; sequencing was by immunoSEQ multiplex PCR. The sample lists under 90,000 clones, just over 75% seen once, with under 3% in the top ten. Looked up from germline, CDR1 is LNHDA and CDR2 is SQIVND (reference sequence). The V end was cut by 3 bases, the J end by 0 bases, with 9 bases between. CDR3 size: 14 residues. The gene calls are TRBV19 and TRBJ2-7; unclear D gene. The sample taken for sequencing was PBMCs. The clonotype comes from a man in his forties or fifties in good health and CMV-seropositive. The CDR3 DNA is TGTGCCAGTAGTATTGCAGGAAGCTCCTACGAGCAGTACTTC. Encoded protein: CASSIAGSSYEQYF.